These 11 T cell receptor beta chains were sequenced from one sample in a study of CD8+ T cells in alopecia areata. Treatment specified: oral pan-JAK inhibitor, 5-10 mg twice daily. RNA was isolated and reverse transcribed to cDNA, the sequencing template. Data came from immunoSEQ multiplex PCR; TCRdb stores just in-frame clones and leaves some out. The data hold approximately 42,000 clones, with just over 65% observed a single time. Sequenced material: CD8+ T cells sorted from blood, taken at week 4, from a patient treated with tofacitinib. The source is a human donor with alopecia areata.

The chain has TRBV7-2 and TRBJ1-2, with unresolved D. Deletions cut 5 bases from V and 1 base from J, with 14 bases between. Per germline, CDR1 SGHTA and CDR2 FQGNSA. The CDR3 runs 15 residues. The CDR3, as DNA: TGTGCCAGCAGCCCCCCTGAGGCCTTTAACTATGGCTACACCTTC. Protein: CASSPPEAFNYGYTF.

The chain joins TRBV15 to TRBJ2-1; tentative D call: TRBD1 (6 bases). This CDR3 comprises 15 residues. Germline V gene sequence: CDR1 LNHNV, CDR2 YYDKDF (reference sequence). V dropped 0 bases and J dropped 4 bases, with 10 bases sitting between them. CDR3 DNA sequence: TGTGCCACCAGCAGAGATCGGACAGAATACAATGAGCAGTTCTTC. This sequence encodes CATSRDRTEYNEQFF.

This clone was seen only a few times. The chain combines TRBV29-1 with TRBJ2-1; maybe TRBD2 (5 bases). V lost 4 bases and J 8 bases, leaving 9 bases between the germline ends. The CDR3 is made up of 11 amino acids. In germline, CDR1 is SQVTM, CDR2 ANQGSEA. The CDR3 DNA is TGCAGCGTTGGGGAGCGCGATGAGCAGTTCTTC. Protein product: CSVGERDEQFF.

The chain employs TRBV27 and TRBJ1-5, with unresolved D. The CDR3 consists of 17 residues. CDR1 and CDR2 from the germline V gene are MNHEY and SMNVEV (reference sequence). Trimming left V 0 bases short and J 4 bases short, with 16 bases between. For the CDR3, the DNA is TGTGCCAGCAGTTTATCGGGGAGGGTTCTAGGAAATCAGCCCCAGCATTTT. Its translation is CASSLSGRVLGNQPQHF.

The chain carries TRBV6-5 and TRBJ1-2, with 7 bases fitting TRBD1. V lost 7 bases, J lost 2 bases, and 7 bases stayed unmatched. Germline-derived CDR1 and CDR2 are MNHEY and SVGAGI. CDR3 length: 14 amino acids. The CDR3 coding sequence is TGTGCCAGCACCCAGACAGGGAAGAACTATGGCTACACCTTC. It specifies CASTQTGKNYGYTF.

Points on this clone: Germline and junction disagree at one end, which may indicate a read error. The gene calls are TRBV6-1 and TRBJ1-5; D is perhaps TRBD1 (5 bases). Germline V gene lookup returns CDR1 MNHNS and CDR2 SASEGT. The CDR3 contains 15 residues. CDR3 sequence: CASSDTGRDWFERNF. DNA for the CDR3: TGTGCCAGCAGTGACACGGGGCGGGATTGGTTTGAGAGAAATTTT.

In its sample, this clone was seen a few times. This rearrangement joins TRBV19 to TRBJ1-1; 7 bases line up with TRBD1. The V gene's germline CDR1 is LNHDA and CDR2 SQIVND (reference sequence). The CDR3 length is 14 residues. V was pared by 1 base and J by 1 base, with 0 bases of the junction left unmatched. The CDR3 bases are TGTGCCAGTAGTATAGGACAGGGGAACACTGAAGCTTTCTTT. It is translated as CASSIGQGNTEAFF.

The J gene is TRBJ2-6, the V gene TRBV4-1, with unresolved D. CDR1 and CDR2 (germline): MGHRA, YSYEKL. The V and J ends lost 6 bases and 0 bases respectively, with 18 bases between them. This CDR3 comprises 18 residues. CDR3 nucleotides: TGCGCCAGCAGGGAACCCACTGCGCCCGGCTCTGGGGCCAACGTCCTGACTTTC. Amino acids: CASREPTAPGSGANVLTF.

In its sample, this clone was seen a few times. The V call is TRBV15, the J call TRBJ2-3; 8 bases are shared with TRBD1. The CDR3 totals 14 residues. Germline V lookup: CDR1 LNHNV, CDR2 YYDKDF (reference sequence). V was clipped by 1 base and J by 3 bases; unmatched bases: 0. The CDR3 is CATSRGQGTDTQYF. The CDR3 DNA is TGTGCCACCAGCAGAGGACAGGGGACAGATACGCAGTATTTT. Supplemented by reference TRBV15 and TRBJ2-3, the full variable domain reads DAMVIQNPRYQVTQFGKPVTLSCSQTLNHNVMYWYQQKSSQAPKLLFHYYDKDFNNEADTPDNFQSRRPNTSFCFLDIRSPGLGDTAMYLCATSRGQGTDTQYFGPGTRLTVL.

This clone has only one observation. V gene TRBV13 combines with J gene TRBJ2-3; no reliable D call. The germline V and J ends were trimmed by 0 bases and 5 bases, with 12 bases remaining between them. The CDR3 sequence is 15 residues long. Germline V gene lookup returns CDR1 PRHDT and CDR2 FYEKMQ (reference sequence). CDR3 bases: TGTGCCAGCAGCTTAGGGTCTAGGCTTCGAGATACGCAGTATTTT. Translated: CASSLGSRLRDTQYF.

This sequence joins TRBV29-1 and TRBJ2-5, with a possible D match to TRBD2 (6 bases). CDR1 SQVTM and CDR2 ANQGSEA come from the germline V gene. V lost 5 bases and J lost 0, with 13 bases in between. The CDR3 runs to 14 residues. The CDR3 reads CSVRSAGYQETQYF. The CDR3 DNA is TGCAGCGTTAGGTCCGCGGGGTACCAAGAGACCCAGTACTTC.